These 7 T cell receptor beta chains were all obtained from the same sample, sequenced in a study of CD8+CD57+ T cells in acquired aplastic anemia. Whoever was chosen for sequencing had shown CD8+CD57+ cell expansion by flow cytometry. It was genomic DNA that served as the template for profiling TCR beta VDJ and CDR3. TCRdb reprocessed the reads via MiXCR and lists one record per CDR3 protein. Of hundreds of thousands of distinct CDR3 sequences listed, 82% are singletons. Input material: sorted CD4+, CD8+, or CD8+CD57+ T cells (not recorded which) from PBMCs. The receptors here all came from a human donor with aplastic anemia.

This clonotype was observed a few times. The CDR3: CSVEVTGDTEAFF. Written as DNA, the CDR3 is TGCAGCGTTGAAGTAACAGGGGACACTGAAGCTTTCTTT. V is TRBV29-1 and J is TRBJ1-1; 7 nucleotides align to TRBD1. This CDR3 is built from 13 residues. J gave up 3 bases and V 1 base, and 2 bases lay outside the gene matches. CDR1 is SQVTM, CDR2 ANQGSEA, per germline. The whole variable domain, remainder taken from reference TRBV29-1 and TRBJ1-1, is SAVISQKPSRDICQRGTSLTIQCQVDSQVTMMFWYRQQPGQSLTLIATANQGSEATYESGFVIDKFPISRPNLTFSTLTVSNMSPEDSSIYLCSVEVTGDTEAFFGQGTRLTVV.

The chain links TRBV6-1 to TRBJ1-2; tentatively, D is TRBD1 (5 bases). Germline V gene sequence: CDR1 MNHNS, CDR2 SASEGT. Trimming removed 7 bases at V and 6 bases at J, with 18 bases between. The length of the CDR3 is 14 residues. The CDR3 spells CASKIVRQGDGYTF. CDR3 bases: TGTGCCAGCAAGATCGTTCGGCAGGGTGATGGCTACACCTTC.

With respect to this clonotype: No DNA is shown, since the ends of the CDR3 on it are uncertain; the CDR3 is the one TCRdb lists. This chain uses TRBV7-9 with TRBJ1-1. CDR1 is SEHNR and CDR2 is FQNEAQ in the germline V gene (reference sequence). The CDR3 region is 15 residues in length, termini included. The CDR3: CASSSSDTQYFDAFF.

With regard to this clonotype: One junction end does not reproduce the germline sequence, and a read error may be involved. The chain carries TRBV7-9 and TRBJ2-3; no reliable D call. Germline values: CDR1 SEHNR, CDR2 FQNEAQ (reference sequence). The CDR3 length is 14 residues. In DNA form, the CDR3 reads TGTGCCAGCAGCTTGGCGAGAGACGGGCACGTATATGGCTTT. This codes for CASSLARDGHVYGF.

This chain links TRBV11-3 with TRBJ2-5; no clear D gene. Trimming took 0 bases from V and 5 from J, leaving 4 bases between them. Germline V lookup: CDR1 SGHNT, CDR2 YENEEA. The CDR3 runs 12 residues. In nucleotides, the CDR3 is TGTGCCAGCAGCTTAGAGGGGGAGACCCAGTACTTC. Its protein product is CASSLEGETQYF. The variable domain in full, completed from reference TRBV11-3 and TRBJ2-5, reads EAGVVQSPRYKIIEKKQPVAFWCNPISGHNTLYWYLQNLGQGPELLIRYENEEAVDDSQLPKDRFSAERLKGVDSTLKIQPAELGDSAVYLCASSLEGETQYFGPGTRLLVL.

This CDR3 is CASSLALATQETQYF. The CDR3 bases are TGTGCCAGCAGCTTGGCGCTAGCGACACAAGAGACCCAGTACTTC. This rearrangement joins TRBV5-8 to TRBJ2-5, with D perhaps matching TRBD2 (6 bases). The CDR3 has 15 amino acids. Germline CDR1 and CDR2: SGHTS and YDEGEE. Trimming left V 0 bases short and J 2 bases short, with 11 bases between.

The chain has TRBV15 and TRBJ2-7; D unresolved. The CDR3 length is 14 residues. CDR1 and CDR2 from the germline V gene are LNHNV and YYDKDF (reference sequence). V lost 11 bases, J lost 1 base, and 18 bases lay in between. CDR3 coding DNA: TGTGCCCCCGACGGCCCGGCCCTATCCTACGAGCAGTACGTC. Protein product: CAPDGPALSYEQYV.